This entry concerns a single T cell receptor beta chain. The data derive from a study of blood T cells in healthy people across ages. Combining a sample-barcoded 5' primer with a J-beta primer mix, a second PCR ran for about 7 to 11 cycles. MiXCR, run by TCRdb on the 5' RACE reads, gives a single entry per CDR3 protein. The sample gives approximately 800,000 distinct CDR3 sequences, roughly 60% of which show up once; about 20% is in the top ten. The junction had 11 bases not matched to a gene; V was cut back by 3 bases and J by 2 bases. The CDR3 is made up of 16 amino acids. Germline CDR1 SGHDT, CDR2 YYEEEE.

The origin of this receptor is a young man in good health. J is TRBJ2-7 and V is TRBV5-6, with 7 bases fitting TRBD1. The sample taken for sequencing was blood. Here the CDR3 reads CASSSEKGTDTYEQYF. CDR3 nucleotides: TGTGCCAGCAGCTCAGAAAAGGGGACAGACACCTACGAGCAGTACTTC.